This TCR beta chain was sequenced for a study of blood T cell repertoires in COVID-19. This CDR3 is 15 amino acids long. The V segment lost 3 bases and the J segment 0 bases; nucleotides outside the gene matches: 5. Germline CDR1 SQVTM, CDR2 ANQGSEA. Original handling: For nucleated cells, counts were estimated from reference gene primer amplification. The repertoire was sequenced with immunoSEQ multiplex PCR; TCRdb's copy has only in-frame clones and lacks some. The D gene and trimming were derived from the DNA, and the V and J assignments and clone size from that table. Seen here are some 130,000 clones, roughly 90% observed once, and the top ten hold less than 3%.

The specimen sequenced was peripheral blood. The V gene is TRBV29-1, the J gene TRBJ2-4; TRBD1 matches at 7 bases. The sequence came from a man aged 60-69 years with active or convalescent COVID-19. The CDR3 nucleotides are TGCAGCGTTGAGACAGGGACACTAGCCAAAAACATTCAGTACTTC. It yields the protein CSVETGTLAKNIQYF.